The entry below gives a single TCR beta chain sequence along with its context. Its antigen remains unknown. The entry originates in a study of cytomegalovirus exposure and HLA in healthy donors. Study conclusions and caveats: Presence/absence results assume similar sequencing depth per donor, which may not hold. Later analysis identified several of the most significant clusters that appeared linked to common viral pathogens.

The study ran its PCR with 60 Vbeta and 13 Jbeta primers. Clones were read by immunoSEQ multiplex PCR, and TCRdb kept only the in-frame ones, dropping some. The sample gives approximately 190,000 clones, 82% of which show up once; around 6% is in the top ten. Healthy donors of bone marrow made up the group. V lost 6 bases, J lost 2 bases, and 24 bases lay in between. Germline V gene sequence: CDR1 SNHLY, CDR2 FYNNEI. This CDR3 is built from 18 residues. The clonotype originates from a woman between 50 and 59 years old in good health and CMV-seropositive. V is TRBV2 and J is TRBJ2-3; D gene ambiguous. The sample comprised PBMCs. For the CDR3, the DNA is TGTGCCAGCAGCGCTCCTGGAGCTAGTGTCTTGGTCACAGATACGCAGTATTTT. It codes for CASSAPGASVLVTDTQYF.